This record covers a single T cell receptor (beta chain). The antigen is unknown. The record originates from a study of graft-versus-host responses after intestinal transplantation. Study background: Tacrolimus and steroids were given for about three years to all recipients after anti-thymocyte globulin induction.

The data were produced by immunoSEQ multiplex PCR, yet TCRdb's version contains in-frame clones alone and is incomplete. This sample yields approximately 8,200 clones, of which 95% to 98% are seen a single time; just under 0.25% belongs to the top ten. Whole-study findings and limits: HvG clone declines early post-transplant were associated with peak circulating GvH levels. Present in recipient marrow, GvH clones included some that appeared first in ileum or blood.

This material consisted of PBMCs, taken 23 days after intestinal transplant. This sequence was found in a human patient who received an intestinal transplant, so some T cells may come from the graft donor.

CDR3 residues: CASSLTAGGTETQYF. CDR3 DNA: TGTGCCAGCAGCTTAACTGCTGGGGGAACAGAGACCCAGTACTTC. The J gene is TRBJ2-5, the V gene TRBV7-3; the D call may be TRBD1 or TRBD2 (5 bases each). The germline gives CDR1 SGHTA, CDR2 FQGTGA. With 0 bases removed from V and 4 bases from J, the gap between germline ends came to 12 bases. The CDR3 has 15 residues.